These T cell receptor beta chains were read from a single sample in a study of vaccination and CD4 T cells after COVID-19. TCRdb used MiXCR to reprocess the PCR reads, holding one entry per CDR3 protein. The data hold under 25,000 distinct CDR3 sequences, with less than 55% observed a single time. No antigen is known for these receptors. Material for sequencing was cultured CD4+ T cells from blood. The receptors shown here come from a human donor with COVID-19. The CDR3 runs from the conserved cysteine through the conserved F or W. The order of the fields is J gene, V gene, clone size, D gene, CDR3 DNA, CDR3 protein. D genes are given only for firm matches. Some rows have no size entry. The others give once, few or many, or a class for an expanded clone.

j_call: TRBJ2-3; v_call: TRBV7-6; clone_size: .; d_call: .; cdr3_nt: TGTGCCAGCAGCCCGGGACGAAGCACAGATACGCAGTATTTT; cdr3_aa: CASSPGRSTDTQYF
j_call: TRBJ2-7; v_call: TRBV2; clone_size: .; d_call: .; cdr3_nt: TGTGCCACAGGGCGGCAGCGATCCTACGAGCAGTACTTC; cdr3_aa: CATGRQRSYEQYF
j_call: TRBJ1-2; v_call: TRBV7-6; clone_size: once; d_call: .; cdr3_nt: TGTGCCAGCAGCGGGGACGGATTCGTTGGCTACACCTTC; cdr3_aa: CASSGDGFVGYTF
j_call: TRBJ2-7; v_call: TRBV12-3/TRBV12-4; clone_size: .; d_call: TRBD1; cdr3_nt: TGTGCCAGCAGTGAGGACAGGACCTACGAGCAGTACTTC; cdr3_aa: CASSEDRTYEQYF
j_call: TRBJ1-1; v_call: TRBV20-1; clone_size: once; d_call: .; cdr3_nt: TGCAGTGCTAGTGAGGACAGTCTAGGAAAACCTGAAGCTTTCTTT; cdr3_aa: CSASEDSLGKPEAFF
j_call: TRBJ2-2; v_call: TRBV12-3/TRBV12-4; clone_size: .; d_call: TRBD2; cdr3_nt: TGTGCCAGCAGCCGACTAGCGGGGGGCACCGGGGAGCTGTTTTTT; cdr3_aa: CASSRLAGGTGELFF
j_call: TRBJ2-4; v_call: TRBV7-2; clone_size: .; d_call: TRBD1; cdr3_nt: TGTGCCAGCAGCGGGTGGGACAGCGCTCCCCTAAACATTCAGTACTTC; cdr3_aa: CASSGWDSAPLNIQYF
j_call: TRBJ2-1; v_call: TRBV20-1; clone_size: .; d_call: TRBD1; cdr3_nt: TGCAGTGCTAGGGACAGGGGGTCCCCGTACAATGAGCAGTTCTTC; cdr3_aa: CSARDRGSPYNEQFF
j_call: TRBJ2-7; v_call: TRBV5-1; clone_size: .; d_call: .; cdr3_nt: TGCGCCAGCAGCTTGGAGTCCTCTAGGACCTACGAGCAGTACTTC; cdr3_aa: CASSLESSRTYEQYF
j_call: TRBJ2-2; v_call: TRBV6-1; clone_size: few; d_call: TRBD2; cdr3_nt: TGTGCCAGCAGCAGAGGTAGCGGGGGGGCGAGTACCGGGGAGCTGTTTTTT; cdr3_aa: CASSRGSGGASTGELFF
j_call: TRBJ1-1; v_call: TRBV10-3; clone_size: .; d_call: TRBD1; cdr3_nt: TGTGCCATCAGTGACAACCGGGACAGAACACGCACTGAAGCTTTCTTT; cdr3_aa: CAISDNRDRTRTEAFF
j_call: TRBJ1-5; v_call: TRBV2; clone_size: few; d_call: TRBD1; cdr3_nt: TGTGCCAGCAGTGAGGGCAGGGGGCAGCCCCAGCATTTT; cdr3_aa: CASSEGRGQPQHF
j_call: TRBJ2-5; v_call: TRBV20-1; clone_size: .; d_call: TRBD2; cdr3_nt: TGCAGTGCTAGAGATTGGAAGCGGGGAAGAGAGACCCAGTACTTC; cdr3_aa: CSARDWKRGRETQYF
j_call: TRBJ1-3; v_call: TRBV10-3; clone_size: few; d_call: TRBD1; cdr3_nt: TGTGCCGCATGGGATCGAGACAGGGTTGGAAACACCATATATTTT; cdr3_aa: CAAWDRDRVGNTIYF
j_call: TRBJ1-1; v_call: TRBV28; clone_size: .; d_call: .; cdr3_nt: TGTGCCAGCAGTCCTCGAGGTAGGACAGAAAACACTGAAGCTTTCTTT; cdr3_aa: CASSPRGRTENTEAFF
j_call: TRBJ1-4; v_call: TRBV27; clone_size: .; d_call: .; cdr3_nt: TGTGCCAGCAGTTTAATCGGGGAAACTAATGAAAAACTGTTTTTT; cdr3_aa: CASSLIGETNEKLFF
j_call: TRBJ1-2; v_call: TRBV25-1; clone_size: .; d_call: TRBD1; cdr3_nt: TGTGCCAGCAGTGGAGACAGGGAAACTAACTATGGCTACACCTTC; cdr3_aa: CASSGDRETNYGYTF
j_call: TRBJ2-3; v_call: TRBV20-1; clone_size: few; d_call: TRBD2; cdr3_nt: TGCAGTGCTAGAGATCTTCGAGAGAGCGGGGGGGCCTTAGATACGCAGTATTTT; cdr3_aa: CSARDLRESGGALDTQYF
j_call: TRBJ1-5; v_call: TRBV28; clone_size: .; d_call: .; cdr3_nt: TGTGCCAGCAGTGCACAGGGTTGGCAGCCCCAGCATTTT; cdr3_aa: CASSAQGWQPQHF
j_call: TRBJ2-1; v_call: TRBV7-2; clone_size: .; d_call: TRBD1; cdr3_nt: TGTGCCAGCAGCCGCTGGGGACAGGGGGCTGAGACCTACAATGAGCAGTTCTTC; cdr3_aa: CASSRWGQGAETYNEQFF